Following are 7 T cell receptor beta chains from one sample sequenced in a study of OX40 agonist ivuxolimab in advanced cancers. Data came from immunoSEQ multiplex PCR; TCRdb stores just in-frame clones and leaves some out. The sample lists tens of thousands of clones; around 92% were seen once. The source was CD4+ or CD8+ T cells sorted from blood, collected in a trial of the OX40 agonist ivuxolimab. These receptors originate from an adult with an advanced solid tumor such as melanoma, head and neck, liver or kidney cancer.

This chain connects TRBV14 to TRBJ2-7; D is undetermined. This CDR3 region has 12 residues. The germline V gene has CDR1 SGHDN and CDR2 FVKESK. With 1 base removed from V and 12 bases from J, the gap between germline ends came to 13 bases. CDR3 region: CASSQATVPMYF. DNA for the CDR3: TGTGCCAGCAGCCAAGCAACGGTGCCGATGTACTTC.

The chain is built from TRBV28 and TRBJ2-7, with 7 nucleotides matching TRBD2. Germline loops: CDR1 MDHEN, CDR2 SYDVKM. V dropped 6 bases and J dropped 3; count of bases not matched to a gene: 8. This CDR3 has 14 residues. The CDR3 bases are TGTGCCAGCAGCTTCTCGAGGGAGGGCTACGAGCAGTACTTC. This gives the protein CASSFSREGYEQYF.

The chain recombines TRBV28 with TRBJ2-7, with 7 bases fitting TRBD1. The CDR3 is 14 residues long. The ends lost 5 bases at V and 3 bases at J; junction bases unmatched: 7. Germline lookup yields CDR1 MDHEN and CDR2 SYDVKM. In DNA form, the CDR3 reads TGTGCCAGCAGTGGGCTGGGACAGAACTACGAGCAGTACTTC. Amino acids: CASSGLGQNYEQYF.

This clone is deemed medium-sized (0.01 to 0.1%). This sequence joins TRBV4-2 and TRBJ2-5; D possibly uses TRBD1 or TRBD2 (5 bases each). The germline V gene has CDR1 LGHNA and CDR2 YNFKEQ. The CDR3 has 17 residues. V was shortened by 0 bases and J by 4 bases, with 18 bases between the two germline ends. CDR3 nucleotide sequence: TGTGCCAGCAGCCAAGATGGGAGTAGCGAGGGGCCAGAGACCCAGTACTTC. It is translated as CASSQDGSSEGPETQYF.

The CDR3 DNA sequence: TGCAGCGTTGACCCCCCAGCGGGAGGGCGGGTCTATGAGCAGTTCTTC. Translated, it gives CSVDPPAGGRVYEQFF. This chain uses TRBV29-1 with TRBJ2-1, with 10 bases aligning to TRBD2. The CDR3 has 16 amino acids. From germline, CDR1 is SQVTM and CDR2 ANQGSEA. Trimming took 3 bases from V and 8 from J; bases not matched to a gene: 13.

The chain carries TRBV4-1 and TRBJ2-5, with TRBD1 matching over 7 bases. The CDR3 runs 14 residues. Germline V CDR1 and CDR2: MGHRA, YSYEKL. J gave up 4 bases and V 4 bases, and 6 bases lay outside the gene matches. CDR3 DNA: TGCGCCAGCAGCCCCGGTGGACAGGTAGAGACCCAGTACTTC. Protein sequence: CASSPGGQVETQYF.

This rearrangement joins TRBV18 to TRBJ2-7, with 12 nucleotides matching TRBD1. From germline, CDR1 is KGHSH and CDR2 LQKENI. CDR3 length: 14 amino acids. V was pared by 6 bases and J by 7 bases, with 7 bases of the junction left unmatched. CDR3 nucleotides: TGTGCCAGCTCCGCCGGGACAGGGGGCTGGGAGCAGTACTTC. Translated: CASSAGTGGWEQYF.